The 26 T cell receptor beta chains reported below all come from one sample, sequenced in a study of T cell repertoires in cytomegalovirus infection. MiXCR, run by TCRdb on the reads, gives a single entry per CDR3 protein. The data show 150,000 or so distinct CDR3 sequences, with over 15% seen just once and roughly a sixth held by the top ten. Sequencing was carried out using CD8+ T cells from PBMCs. Receptors originate from a human donor in good health (CMV status not recorded). Some clones in this sample may be carry-over from other donors' samples.

V gene TRBV28 combines with J gene TRBJ2-7; D is unclear. Germline CDR1 MDHEN, CDR2 SYDVKM. The germline V and J ends were trimmed by 5 bases and 7 bases, with 21 bases remaining between them. The CDR3 spans 15 residues. The CDR3 DNA is TGTGCCAGCAGTCCACCCTTCTCTGGGCGAGTAGAGCAGTACTTC. This sequence encodes CASSPPFSGRVEQYF.

The V gene is TRBV29-1, the J gene TRBJ2-2, with 7 nucleotides matching TRBD1. The germline V gene has CDR1 SQVTM and CDR2 ANQGSEA. The CDR3 sequence is 13 residues long. J gave up 5 bases and V 7 bases, and 7 bases lay outside the gene matches. Here the CDR3 reads CSAADRSTGELFF. Here the CDR3 DNA reads TGCAGCGCAGCGGACAGGAGTACCGGGGAGCTGTTTTTT.

The chain is built from TRBV7-2 and TRBJ1-1, with a tentative D call TRBD1 (6 bases). The V gene lost 8 bases and the J gene lost 1 base, with 14 bases spanning the gap. Germline-derived CDR1 and CDR2 are SGHTA and FQGNSA. This CDR3 contains 14 residues. The CDR3 DNA follows: TGTGCCAGCCTCACCATAGGGGGGAACACTGAAGCTTTCTTT. As protein: CASLTIGGNTEAFF.

This clonotype showed up just a few times. The chain couples TRBV12-5 to TRBJ2-1; tentative D call: TRBD2 (5 bases). This CDR3 is 19 amino acids long. Trimming took 0 bases from V and 0 from J, leaving 18 bases between them. Germline CDR1 and CDR2: LGHNT and FRNRAP. Here the CDR3 reads CASGLVEEAFRSSYNEQFF. The CDR3 bases are TGTGCTAGTGGTTTGGTAGAGGAGGCCTTCCGAAGCTCCTACAATGAGCAGTTCTTC. The whole variable domain, filled in from reference TRBV12-5 and TRBJ2-1, reads DARVTQTPRHKVTEMGQEVTMRCQPILGHNTVFWYRQTMMQGLELLAYFRNRAPLDDSGMPKDRFSAEMPDATLATLKIQPSEPRDSAVYFCASGLVEEAFRSSYNEQFFGPGTRLTVL.

The J gene is TRBJ2-1, the V gene TRBV2; D gene uncertain. This CDR3 is built from 12 residues. The V gene's germline CDR1 is SNHLY and CDR2 FYNNEI. The V gene lost 3 bases and the J gene lost 15 bases, with 15 bases spanning the gap. CDR3 protein: CASSDTPRLRFF. The CDR3 DNA follows: TGTGCCAGCAGTGACACGCCCCGTTTACGGTTCTTC.

This clonotype was found a few times. The chain has TRBV28 and TRBJ2-2; 12 bases are a match to TRBD2. Per germline, CDR1 MDHEN and CDR2 SYDVKM. The CDR3 spans 18 residues. V lost 5 bases and J lost 6; bases outside the gene matches: 13. CDR3 sequence (DNA): TGTGCCAGCAGTCCCGACTCAATGGCTAGCGGGAGGGCCGGGGAGCTGTTTTTT. This sequence encodes CASSPDSMASGRAGELFF.

The chain couples TRBV7-2 to TRBJ1-5; no reliable D call. With 5 bases removed from V and 2 bases from J, the gap between germline ends came to 10 bases. The CDR3 sequence is 14 residues long. Germline lookup yields CDR1 SGHTA and CDR2 FQGNSA. CDR3 loop: CASSVNIGNQPQHF. Here the CDR3 DNA reads TGTGCCAGCAGCGTGAATATAGGCAATCAGCCCCAGCATTTT.

This chain links TRBV6-6 with TRBJ2-1, with a weak D call TRBD2 (6 bases). The germline V gene has CDR1 MNHNY and CDR2 SVGAGI (reference sequence). The CDR3 is 15 amino acids. Between the trimmed V and J ends, which lost 7 bases and 6 bases, there was a span of 19 bases. The CDR3 protein is CASNVELDGGNEQFF. The CDR3 DNA reads as TGTGCCAGCAACGTCGAACTGGACGGGGGCAATGAGCAGTTCTTC.

This sequence joins TRBV28 and TRBJ2-7; 8 bases match TRBD2. The CDR3 consists of 15 residues. CDR1 MDHEN and CDR2 SYDVKM come from the germline V gene. Unmatched junction bases numbered 10, after V lost 4 bases and J lost 5 bases. CDR3 amino acids: CASSSRLAPKHEQYF. CDR3 coding DNA: TGTGCCAGCAGTTCCCGACTAGCGCCGAAGCACGAGCAGTACTTC.

This clonotype has only a few counts. V gene TRBV6-2 or TRBV6-3 combines with J gene TRBJ1-1, with D perhaps TRBD1 (5 bases). Germline V gene sequence: CDR1 MNHEY, CDR2 SVGEGT. This CDR3 contains 15 residues. Trimming removed 2 bases at V and 7 bases at J, with 17 bases between. The CDR3 sequence is CASSYPRGGVNEAFF. CDR3 in DNA: TGTGCCAGCAGTTACCCCCGGGGGGGGGTGAATGAAGCTTTCTTT.

J is TRBJ1-5 and V is TRBV19; TRBD1 agrees at 7 bases. Looked up from germline, CDR1 is LNHDA and CDR2 is SQIVND (reference sequence). The CDR3 runs 15 residues. The ends lost 3 bases at V and 4 bases at J; junction bases unmatched: 6. The CDR3 spells CASSILRDRNQPQHF. The CDR3 region has the DNA TGTGCCAGTAGTATTCTTCGGGACAGAAATCAGCCCCAGCATTTT. Complete variable domain (other parts from reference TRBV19 and TRBJ1-5): DGGITQSPKYLFRKEGQNVTLSCEQNLNHDAMYWYRQDPGQGLRLIYYSQIVNDFQKGDIAEGYSVSREKKESFPLTVTSAQKNPTAFYLCASSILRDRNQPQHFGDGTRLSIL.

This clonotype was picked up a small number of times. The chain recombines TRBV7-2 with TRBJ2-3; tentative D call: TRBD1 (5 bases). The CDR3 extends over 16 amino acids. The V end lost 1 base, the J end lost 5 bases, and 16 bases lay between the germline ends. Germline assignment: CDR1 SGHTA and CDR2 FQGNSA. The CDR3 DNA sequence: TGTGCCAGCAGCTTAGTAGGGGTCCACACACAAGATACGCAGTATTTT. Translation: CASSLVGVHTQDTQYF.

This chain connects TRBV12-3 or TRBV12-4 to TRBJ2-3; D unresolved. This CDR3 is 12 amino acids long. V was pared by 3 bases and J by 6 bases, with 7 bases between. The CDR3 loop reads CASSLATDTQYF. The CDR3 bases are TGTGCCAGCAGTTTGGCGACTGATACGCAGTATTTT.

This clonotype was counted at least ten times. This chain connects TRBV28 to TRBJ1-4; tentatively, D is TRBD1 (5 bases). The CDR3 runs 18 residues. CDR1 is MDHEN and CDR2 is SYDVKM in the germline V gene. The V end was cut by 7 bases, the J end by 6 bases, with 27 bases between. The CDR3 spells CASNSEPQYQGPDEKLFF. CDR3 DNA sequence: TGTGCCAGCAATTCCGAGCCCCAATATCAGGGTCCAGATGAAAAACTGTTTTTT.

This clonotype appeared a few times. The V call is TRBV11-1, the J call TRBJ2-1; 9 bases are a match to TRBD2. Germline CDR1 and CDR2: SGHAT and FQDESV (reference sequence). The CDR3 covers 17 residues. After removal of 5 bases from V and 5 bases from J, the junction contained 13 bases not matched to a gene. The CDR3 coding sequence is TGTGCCAGCAGCCCTCTTTATCGCGGGAGGGTAGACAATGAGCAGTTCTTC. It is translated as CASSPLYRGRVDNEQFF.

This clonotype was recorded a few times. This chain links TRBV7-2 with TRBJ2-1; no definite D call. Germline-derived CDR1 and CDR2 are SGHTA and FQGNSA. The CDR3 extends over 16 amino acids. Trimming removed 0 bases at V and 0 bases at J, with 9 bases between. Written as DNA, the CDR3 is TGTGCCAGCAGCTTAGCCTGGCGGAGCTCCTACAATGAGCAGTTCTTC. It yields the protein CASSLAWRSSYNEQFF.

In this sample, this clonotype turned up many times. The rearrangement links TRBV7-2 to TRBJ2-7, with a tentative D call TRBD2 (6 bases). The V end lost 4 bases, the J end lost 2 bases, and 12 bases lay between the germline ends. The germline V gene encodes CDR1 SGHTA and CDR2 FQGNSA. The CDR3 is 14 amino acids. The CDR3 bases are TGTGCCAGCAGCTCGGGGAGGCTCACCTACGAGCAGTACTTC. Amino acid sequence: CASSSGRLTYEQYF.

The CDR3 nucleotides are TGTGCCAGCAAGATCGGACAGTCAGGTCAGCCCCAGCATTTT. It specifies CASKIGQSGQPQHF. The chain couples TRBV6-2 or TRBV6-3 to TRBJ1-5; D might be TRBD1 (6 bases). The CDR3 spans 14 residues. CDR1 and CDR2 from the germline V gene are MNHEY and SVGEGT. The ends were cut back, 7 bases at V and 6 bases at J, with 16 bases in the middle.

This chain joins TRBV7-1 and TRBJ2-2; D ambiguous. TRBV7-1 is flagged as an ORF with uncertain function. This CDR3 contains 15 residues. V lost 5 bases and J lost 6, with 16 bases in between. The CDR3 DNA reads as TGTGCCAGCAGCCTCTACGACGGTTTCGCCGGGGAGCTGTTTTTT. As protein: CASSLYDGFAGELFF.

V and J are TRBV6-2 or TRBV6-3 and TRBJ2-1, with 13 bases fitting TRBD2. CDR3 length equals 17 residues. Trimming at V came to 5 bases and at J to 10 bases, leaving 14 bases not matched to a gene. Germline CDR1 and CDR2: MNHEY and SVGEGT. The CDR3 DNA follows: TGTGCCAGCAGTCCACGGGGCGGACTAGCGGGAGAGGACGAGCAGTTCTTC. This encodes CASSPRGGLAGEDEQFF.

A note on this clonotype: Germline is not matched at one junction end, which may reflect a read error. The chain couples TRBV7-9 to TRBJ2-7; 8 nucleotides align to TRBD1. This CDR3 spans 15 amino acids. Germline values: CDR1 SEHNR, CDR2 FQNEAQ (reference sequence). As DNA, the CDR3 is TGTGCCAGCAGCCCGCCCCGGGACAGGCCCTACAAGCAGTACTTC. Translated: CASSPPRDRPYKQYF.

The sample holds a few counts of this clonotype. The chain recombines TRBV19 with TRBJ2-1; TRBD2 aligns across 12 bases. The CDR3 is made up of 16 amino acids. Per the germline V gene, CDR1 is LNHDA and CDR2 is SQIVND (reference sequence). Losses at the gene ends were 4 bases for V and 6 bases for J; bases not matched to a gene: 7. The CDR3 sequence is CASSTRLAGVSNEQFF. CDR3 nucleotide sequence: TGTGCCAGTAGTACCCGACTAGCGGGAGTGAGCAATGAGCAGTTCTTC. The variable domain in full, with the rest retrieved from reference TRBV19 and TRBJ2-1, is DGGITQSPKYLFRKEGQNVTLSCEQNLNHDAMYWYRQDPGQGLRLIYYSQIVNDFQKGDIAEGYSVSREKKESFPLTVTSAQKNPTAFYLCASSTRLAGVSNEQFFGPGTRLTVL.

V and J are TRBV6-2 or TRBV6-3 and TRBJ2-7, with 10 bases aligning to TRBD2. This CDR3 region has 17 residues. With 7 bases clipped from V and 2 bases from J, the junction kept 14 bases outside the gene matches. Germline values: CDR1 MNHEY, CDR2 SVGEGT. CDR3 DNA: TGTGCCAGCAAAGGAGGGCTAGCGGGAGAGTGGACCTACGAGCAGTACTTC. Translated: CASKGGLAGEWTYEQYF.

This clonotype occurred many times. The chain couples TRBV6-2 or TRBV6-3 to TRBJ2-1; 11 nucleotides line up with TRBD2. J was trimmed by 0 bases and V by 6 bases; bases with no gene match: 4. CDR1 and CDR2 from the germline V gene are MNHEY and SVGEGT. The CDR3 is made up of 16 amino acids. CDR3 loop: CASRRGLAGSYNEQFF. For the CDR3, the DNA is TGTGCCAGCAGGCGTGGACTAGCGGGCTCCTACAATGAGCAGTTCTTC.

This clonotype has just a few counts. The rearrangement uses TRBV7-8 and TRBJ2-2; D tentatively reads TRBD1 or TRBD2 (5 bases each). Germline assignment: CDR1 SGHVS and CDR2 FQNEAQ. This CDR3 spans 15 amino acids. V lost 1 base to trimming and J lost 3 bases, with 9 bases between them. CDR3 amino acids: CASSLGDGYTGELFF. The CDR3, as DNA: TGTGCCAGCAGCTTAGGGGACGGGTACACCGGGGAGCTGTTTTTT.

This clonotype was observed a handful of times. The chain uses TRBV7-9 and TRBJ2-5, with a weak D call TRBD1 (6 bases). V was clipped by 5 bases and J by 5 bases, with 15 bases between them. The CDR3 is made up of 14 amino acids. The germline V gene has CDR1 SEHNR and CDR2 FQNEAQ (reference sequence). In DNA, the CDR3 is TGTGCCAGCAGCCCTCCACAGGGCTGGGAGACCCAGTACTTC. The encoded protein is CASSPPQGWETQYF.